The present T cell receptor (beta chain) was sequenced within a study of blood T cell repertoires in COVID-19. CDR1 and CDR2 (germline): DFQATT, SNEGSKA (reference sequence). The length of the CDR3 is 10 residues. Trimming removed 3 bases at V and 11 bases at J, with 10 bases between. TCRdb keeps only in-frame clones here, not all; method: immunoSEQ multiplex PCR. Counted here are roughly 380,000 clones, about 90% occurring once; the ten biggest clones make up roughly 3%. Living in 24 US areas, the participants were between roughly 18 and 90 years of age. Clinical history as reported by participants underpinned cohort assignment.

This clonotype was obtained from a woman in her twenties or thirties who had recovered from COVID-19. The V gene is TRBV20-1, the J gene TRBJ1-1; D may be TRBD1 (5 bases). Sequenced material: PBMCs or T cells enriched from blood (not recorded which). The chain's CDR3 is CSASGRGAFF. CDR3 bases: TGCAGTGCTAGTGGGCGGGGGGCTTTCTTT.